What follows describes a single T cell receptor beta chain. Original data processing: The authors estimated nucleated cell counts from reference gene primer amplification. The data were produced by immunoSEQ multiplex PCR, yet TCRdb's version contains in-frame clones alone and is incomplete. V and J calls and clone size are as listed in that table; D and trimming were resolved from the DNA. The profile shows roughly 350,000 clones, around 87% of them singletons. CDR1 is SGHTA and CDR2 is FQGNSA in the germline V gene. The CDR3 has 14 residues. Trimming left V 0 bases short and J 2 bases short, with 7 bases between. The sample belongs to a study of blood T cell repertoires in COVID-19. For the study at large: From the United States, Italy and Spain came samples of acute and convalescent COVID-19. In each case, the material was cDNA or gDNA derived from T cells, B-cell-depleted T cells, or PBMCs.

The chain employs TRBV7-2 and TRBJ1-2, with D maybe TRBD1 (5 bases). Sequenced: peripheral blood. This TCR came from a woman in her forties or fifties with active or convalescent COVID-19. Here the CDR3 DNA reads TGTGCCAGCAGCTTAGCCTCAGGGAACTATGGCTACACCTTC. This sequence encodes CASSLASGNYGYTF.